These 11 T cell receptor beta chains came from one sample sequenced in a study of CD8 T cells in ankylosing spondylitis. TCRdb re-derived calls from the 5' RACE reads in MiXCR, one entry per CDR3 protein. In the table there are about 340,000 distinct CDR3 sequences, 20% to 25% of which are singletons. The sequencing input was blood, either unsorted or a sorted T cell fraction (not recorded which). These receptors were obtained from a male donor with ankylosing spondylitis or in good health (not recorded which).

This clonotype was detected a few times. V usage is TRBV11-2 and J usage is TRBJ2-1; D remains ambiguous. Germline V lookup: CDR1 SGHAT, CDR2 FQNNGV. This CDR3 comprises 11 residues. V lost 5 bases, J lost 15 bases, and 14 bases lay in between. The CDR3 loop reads CASSLGPDLFF. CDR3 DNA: TGTGCCAGCAGCCTAGGGCCAGACCTGTTCTTC.

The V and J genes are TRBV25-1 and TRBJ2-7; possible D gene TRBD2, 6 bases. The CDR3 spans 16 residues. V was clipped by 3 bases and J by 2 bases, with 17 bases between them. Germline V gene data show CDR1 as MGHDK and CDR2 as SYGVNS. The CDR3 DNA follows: TGTGCCAGCAGTGAGGTGGGAGGCAACAACCCCTACGAGCAGTACTTC. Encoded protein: CASSEVGGNNPYEQYF.

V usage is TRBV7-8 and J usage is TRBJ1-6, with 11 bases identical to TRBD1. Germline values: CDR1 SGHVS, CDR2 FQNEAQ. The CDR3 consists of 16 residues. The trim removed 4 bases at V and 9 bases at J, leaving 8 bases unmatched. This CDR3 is CASSSPGQGAFSPLHF. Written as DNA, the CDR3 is TGTGCCAGCAGCTCCCCCGGACAGGGGGCTTTTTCACCCCTCCACTTT.

CDR3 nucleotide sequence: TGTGCCAGCAGTGAGGCTTTGGGGAGCTCCTACAATGAGCAGTTCTTC. It specifies CASSEALGSSYNEQFF. V and J are TRBV2 and TRBJ2-1, with D possibly matching TRBD2 (5 bases). CDR1 and CDR2 (germline): SNHLY, FYNNEI. This CDR3 contains 16 residues. V gave up 3 bases and J gave up 0 bases, with 12 bases separating them.

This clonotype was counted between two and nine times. The CDR3 spells CASWTGGANNEQFF. CDR3 bases: TGTGCCAGCTGGACAGGGGGCGCGAACAATGAGCAGTTCTTC. The chain joins TRBV12-3 or TRBV12-4 to TRBJ2-1; 11 nucleotides agree with TRBD1. There are 14 residues in the CDR3. J lost 5 bases, V lost 8 bases, and 5 bases had no gene match.

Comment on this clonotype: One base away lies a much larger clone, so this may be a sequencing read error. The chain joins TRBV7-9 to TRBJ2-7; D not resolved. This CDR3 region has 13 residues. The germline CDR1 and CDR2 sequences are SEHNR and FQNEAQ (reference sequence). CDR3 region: CASSHRSSYEHYF. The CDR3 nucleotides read TGTGCCAGCAGCCATAGGAGCTCCTACGAGCACTACTTC.

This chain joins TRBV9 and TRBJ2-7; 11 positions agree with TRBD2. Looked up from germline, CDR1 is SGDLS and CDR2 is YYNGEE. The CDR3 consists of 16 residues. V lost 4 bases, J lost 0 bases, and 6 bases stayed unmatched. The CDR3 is CASSPGLAGDSYEQYF. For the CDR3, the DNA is TGTGCCAGCAGCCCTGGACTAGCGGGTGACTCCTACGAGCAGTACTTC. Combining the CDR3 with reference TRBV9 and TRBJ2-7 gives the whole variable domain DSGVTQTPKHLITATGQRVTLRCSPRSGDLSVYWYQQSLDQGLQFLIQYYNGEERAKGNILERFSAQQFPDLHSELNLSSLELGDSALYFCASSPGLAGDSYEQYFGPGTRLTVT.

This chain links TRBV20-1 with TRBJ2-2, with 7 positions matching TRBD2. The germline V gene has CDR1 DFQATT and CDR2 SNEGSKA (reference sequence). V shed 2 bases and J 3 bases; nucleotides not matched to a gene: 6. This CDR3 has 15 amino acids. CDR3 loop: CSARIRGGYTGELFF. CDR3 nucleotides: TGCAGTGCTAGAATTCGCGGGGGATACACCGGGGAGCTGTTTTTT.

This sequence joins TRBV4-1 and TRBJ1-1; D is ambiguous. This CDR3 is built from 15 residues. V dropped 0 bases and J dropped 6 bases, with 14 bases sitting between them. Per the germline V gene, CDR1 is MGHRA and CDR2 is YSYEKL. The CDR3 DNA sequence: TGCGCCAGCAGCCAAGAGGATCGGGTTTTGGCTGAAGCTTTCTTT. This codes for CASSQEDRVLAEAFF.

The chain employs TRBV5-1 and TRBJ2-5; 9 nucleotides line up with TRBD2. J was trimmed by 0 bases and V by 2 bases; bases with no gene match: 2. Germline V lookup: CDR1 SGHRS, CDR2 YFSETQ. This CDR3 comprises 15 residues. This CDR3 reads CASSFAGGDQETQYF. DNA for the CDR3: TGCGCCAGCAGCTTCGCGGGGGGGGACCAAGAGACCCAGTACTTC. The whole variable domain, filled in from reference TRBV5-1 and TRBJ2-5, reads KAGVTQTPRYLIKTRGQQVTLSCSPISGHRSVSWYQQTPGQGLQFLFEYFSETQRNKGNFPGRFSGRQFSNSRSEMNVSTLELGDSALYLCASSFAGGDQETQYFGPGTRLLVL.

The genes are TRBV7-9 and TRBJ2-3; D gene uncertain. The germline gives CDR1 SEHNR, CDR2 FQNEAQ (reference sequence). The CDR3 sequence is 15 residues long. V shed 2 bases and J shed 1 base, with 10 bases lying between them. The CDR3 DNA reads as TGTGCCAGCAGCTTACTCTTAAGGGGCACAGATACGCAGTATTTT. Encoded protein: CASSLLLRGTDTQYF.